The 13 T cell receptor beta chains below all came from one sample that was sequenced in a study of technical replicates of blood from a handful of donors. The repertoire was sequenced with immunoSEQ multiplex PCR; TCRdb's copy has only in-frame clones and lacks some. In the table there are 85,000 to 100,000 clones, 90% to 96% of which are singletons. Material for sequencing was T cells isolated from PBMCs. These receptors all come from a human donor in good health.

The CDR3 region has the DNA TGCAGCGCTGAGACTGTCGGACAGGTCTATGGCTACACCTTC. This gives the protein CSAETVGQVYGYTF. This chain uses TRBV29-1 with TRBJ1-2; TRBD1 matches at 7 bases. Losses at the gene ends were 7 bases for V and 4 bases for J; bases not matched to a gene: 12. This CDR3 has 14 residues. Per germline, CDR1 SQVTM and CDR2 ANQGSEA.

V is TRBV5-1 and J is TRBJ2-2, with a possible D match to TRBD1 (5 bases). Germline V gene sequence: CDR1 SGHRS, CDR2 YFSETQ. CDR3 length: 15 amino acids. V lost 5 bases and J lost 2, with 13 bases in between. The CDR3 nucleotides are TGCGCCAGCAGTCCGCCCCAGGGTAACACCGGGGAGCTGTTTTTT. Its protein is CASSPPQGNTGELFF.

V is TRBV21-1 and J is TRBJ1-4; the table's D call of TRBD1 was not tested on the DNA. TRBV21-1 corresponds to a pseudogene. The CDR3 runs 15 residues. DNA of the CDR3: TGTGCCAGCAGCAAAGTGGACAGACTTAATGAAAAACTGTTTTTT. Its protein product is CASSKVDRLNEKLFF.

The chain carries TRBV7-9 and TRBJ2-1, with D possibly being TRBD2 (6 bases). Germline values: CDR1 SEHNR, CDR2 FQNEAQ (reference sequence). This CDR3 is 16 amino acids long. The germline V and J ends were trimmed by 5 bases and 7 bases, with 21 bases remaining between them. The CDR3 loop reads CASSRPGLARDNEQFF. The CDR3 DNA sequence: TGTGCCAGCAGCCGACCTGGTTTAGCGCGGGATAATGAGCAGTTCTTC.

V usage is TRBV6-5 and J usage is TRBJ2-7, with 8 bases fitting TRBD1. The germline V gene has CDR1 MNHEY and CDR2 SVGAGI. The CDR3 sequence is 13 residues long. Losses at the gene ends were 6 bases for V and 2 bases for J; bases not matched to a gene: 3. The CDR3 nucleotides are TGTGCCAGCAGGCCGGGACAGGCCTACGAGCAGTACTTC. It specifies CASRPGQAYEQYF.

In DNA form, the CDR3 reads TGTGCCAGTAGGACCAAGGGGTCCTATAATTCACCCCTCCACTTT. This codes for CASRTKGSYNSPLHF. The chain links TRBV19 to TRBJ1-6; tentatively, D is TRBD1 (5 bases). Trimming took off 6 bases at V and 1 base at J, with 10 bases between the two ends. The CDR3 sequence is 15 residues long. Germline CDR1 is LNHDA and CDR2 is SQIVND (reference sequence). The full variable domain, its missing parts supplied by reference TRBV19 and TRBJ1-6, is DGGITQSPKYLFRKEGQNVTLSCEQNLNHDAMYWYRQDPGQGLRLIYYSQIVNDFQKGDIAEGYSVSREKKESFPLTVTSAQKNPTAFYLCASRTKGSYNSPLHFGNGTRLTVT.

The chain employs TRBV14 and TRBJ2-2; 11 nucleotides agree with TRBD1. The CDR3 totals 16 residues. Trimming took 1 base from V and 9 from J; bases not matched to a gene: 7. CDR1 is SGHDN and CDR2 is FVKESK in the germline V gene. CDR3 nucleotides: TGTGCCAGCAGCCAAGGGGACAGGGGGGATTGTAGGGAGCTGTTTTTT. Its protein product is CASSQGDRGDCRELFF.

V usage is TRBV30 and J usage is TRBJ1-2; maybe TRBD1 (5 bases). The germline V and J ends were trimmed by 0 bases and 10 bases, with 15 bases remaining between them. The CDR3 loop spans 13 amino acids. Germline-derived CDR1 and CDR2 are GTSNPN and SVGIG (reference sequence). The CDR3 sequence is CAWSVLTPGYYTF. The CDR3 DNA reads as TGTGCCTGGAGTGTACTAACGCCAGGGTACTACACCTTC. Filled out from reference TRBV30 and TRBJ1-2, the complete variable domain reads SQTIHQWPATLVQPVGSPLSLECTVEGTSNPNLYWYRQAAGRGLQLLFYSVGIGQISSEVPQNLSASRPQDRQFILSSKKLLLSDSGFYLCAWSVLTPGYYTFGSGTRLTVV.

In its sample, this clone was seen once. The chain links TRBV30 to TRBJ1-2; 8 bases line up with TRBD1. V trimming: 5 bases; J trimming: 8 bases; junction bases outside the gene matches: 13. In germline, CDR1 is GTSNPN, CDR2 SVGIG (reference sequence). This CDR3 has 14 residues. The CDR3 protein is CAWDPLQGEFGYTF. CDR3 nucleotide sequence: TGTGCCTGGGATCCTCTACAGGGGGAGTTCGGCTACACCTTC.

This chain uses TRBV5-1 with TRBJ2-2; 7 nucleotides agree with TRBD1. CDR3 length: 15 amino acids. The V gene's germline CDR1 is SGHRS and CDR2 YFSETQ. V shed 4 bases, J shed 0 bases, and the junction held 3 bases outside the gene matches. The CDR3 DNA is TGCGCCAGCAGCCTGGACAGGCCGAACACCGGGGAGCTGTTTTTT. As protein: CASSLDRPNTGELFF.

The J gene is TRBJ1-4, the V gene TRBV2, with 8 nucleotides matching TRBD1. V was pared by 6 bases and J by 7 bases, with 4 bases of the junction left unmatched. There are 13 residues in the CDR3. Germline V gene data show CDR1 as SNHLY and CDR2 as FYNNEI. CDR3 nucleotides: TGTGCCAGCAGGCAGGGGGCCGGTGAAAAACTGTTTTTT. Its translation is CASRQGAGEKLFF.

This chain uses TRBV2 with TRBJ2-7, with TRBD1 identical over 10 bases. Trimming removed 6 bases from V and 2 bases from J; junction bases left unmatched: 7. This CDR3 spans 15 amino acids. Germline V gene sequence: CDR1 SNHLY, CDR2 FYNNEI. The CDR3 loop reads CASRAGTGATYEQYF. CDR3 nucleotides: TGTGCCAGCAGAGCCGGGACAGGGGCGACCTACGAGCAGTACTTC. The complete variable domain, with remaining parts taken from reference TRBV2 and TRBJ2-7, reads EPEVTQTPSHQVTQMGQEVILRCVPISNHLYFYWYRQILGQKVEFLVSFYNNEISEKSEIFDDQFSVERPDGSNFTLKIRSTKLEDSAMYFCASRAGTGATYEQYFGPGTRLTVT.

This rearrangement joins TRBV5-1 to TRBJ2-5, with 13 bases aligning to TRBD2. The CDR3 runs to 18 residues. J was trimmed by 7 bases and V by 4 bases; bases with no gene match: 16. Germline-derived CDR1 and CDR2 are SGHRS and YFSETQ. The chain's CDR3 is CASSRGAGLAGDGGTQYF. CDR3 bases: TGCGCCAGCAGCCGCGGAGCAGGACTAGCGGGGGATGGAGGGACCCAGTACTTC.